The clone carrying this T cell receptor (beta chain) was observed a handful of times. Sequenced by immunoSEQ multiplex PCR; TCRdb stores in-frame clones only, minus some. Of 6,000 to 7,500 clones listed, 76% are singletons. The sample is drawn from a study of control samples from healthy donors and cancer patients. The trim removed 3 bases at V and 6 bases at J, leaving 3 bases unmatched. Germline V lookup: CDR1 LNHDA, CDR2 SQIVND (reference sequence). This CDR3 has 13 amino acids. Source material: formalin-fixed, paraffin-embedded tissue. The chain couples TRBV19 to TRBJ2-7; 9 positions agree with TRBD1. The sequence was obtained from a male donor with melanoma. The CDR3 nucleotides read TGTGCCAGTAGTATCGGGACAGGGTCCGAGCAGTACTTC. This sequence encodes CASSIGTGSEQYF.